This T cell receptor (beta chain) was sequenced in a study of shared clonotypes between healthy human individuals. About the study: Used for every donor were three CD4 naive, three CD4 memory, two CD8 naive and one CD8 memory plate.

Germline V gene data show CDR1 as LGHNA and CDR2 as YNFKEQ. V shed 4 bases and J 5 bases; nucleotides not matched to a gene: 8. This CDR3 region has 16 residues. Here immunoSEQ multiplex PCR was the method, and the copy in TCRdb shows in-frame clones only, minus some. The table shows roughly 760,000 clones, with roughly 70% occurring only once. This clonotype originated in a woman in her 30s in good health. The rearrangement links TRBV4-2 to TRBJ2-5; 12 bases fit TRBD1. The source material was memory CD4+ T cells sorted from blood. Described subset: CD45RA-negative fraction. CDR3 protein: CASSPGDRGRWETQYF. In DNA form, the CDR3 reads TGTGCCAGCAGCCCCGGGGACAGGGGGCGGTGGGAGACCCAGTACTTC.